The 14 T cell receptor beta chains below were found in one sample sequenced in a study of T cells in Graves' hyperthyroidism and ophthalmopathy. RNA transcripts were the template for amplifying TCR beta CDR3 regions. The study used the HTBI primer set for a first-round RT-PCR of the TCR CDR3. Each CDR3 protein is one row after TCRdb ran MiXCR on the multiplex PCR reads. The repertoire holds around 200,000 distinct CDR3 sequences, with about 16% as singletons. The sample was blood. Receptors originate from a man aged 35 to 55 with Graves' hyperthyroidism.

In this sample, this clonotype turned up many times. The chain has TRBV18 and TRBJ2-7; D not resolved. Germline CDR1 KGHSH, CDR2 LQKENI. This CDR3 has 15 residues. Trimming cost V 5 bases and J 0 bases, with 14 bases left between them. CDR3: CASSITELSSYEQYF. CDR3 in DNA: TGTGCCAGCTCAATTACAGAATTAAGCTCCTACGAGCAGTACTTC.

This clonotype was seen many times. The chain combines TRBV28 with TRBJ1-2, with 7 bases fitting TRBD1. The CDR3 sequence is 14 residues long. V dropped 2 bases and J dropped 4; count of bases not matched to a gene: 4. CDR1 and CDR2 (germline): MDHEN, SYDVKM. The CDR3 DNA sequence: TGTGCCAGCAGTTTAGCCGGGACAGTCTATGGCTACACCTTC. Encoded protein: CASSLAGTVYGYTF.

V usage is TRBV20-1 and J usage is TRBJ2-1; 10 positions match TRBD2. Germline CDR1 reads DFQATT; CDR2 reads SNEGSKA (reference sequence). CDR3 length: 13 residues. J gave up 9 bases and V 6 bases, and 8 bases lay outside the gene matches. CDR3 DNA: TGCAGTGCCCCCACTAGCGGGGTAGGTGAGCAGTTCTTC. This translates into CSAPTSGVGEQFF.

The chain carries TRBV14 and TRBJ2-2; D may be TRBD2 (6 bases). This CDR3 has 14 residues. Trimming left V 2 bases short and J 8 bases short, with 12 bases between. CDR1 is SGHDN and CDR2 is FVKESK in the germline V gene. The CDR3 spells CASSQIRGYGELFF. The CDR3 DNA sequence: TGTGCCAGCAGCCAAATACGGGGGTATGGGGAGCTGTTTTTT.

The chain employs TRBV6-2 or TRBV6-3 and TRBJ2-7; 8 bases agree with TRBD1. Trimming removed 5 bases from V and 4 bases from J; junction bases left unmatched: 10. The CDR3 contains 15 residues. Germline V CDR1 and CDR2: MNHEY, SVGEGT. The CDR3 nucleotides read TGTGCCAGCAGTCTCCGGGACAGGACATCTTACGAGCAGTACTTC. Translated, it gives CASSLRDRTSYEQYF.

At least ten counts were recorded for this clonotype. The chain's CDR3 is CASSSPPPGRNEQYF. The CDR3 DNA is TGTGCCAGCAGCTCCCCGCCGCCAGGTCGGAACGAGCAGTACTTC. The chain couples TRBV7-2 to TRBJ2-7; D uncertain. The CDR3 has 15 amino acids. V lost 4 bases and J lost 5, with 18 bases in between. From germline, CDR1 is SGHTA and CDR2 FQGNSA.

This clonotype appeared a few times. This rearrangement joins TRBV27 to TRBJ1-1, with 10 nucleotides matching TRBD1. The V and J ends lost 4 bases and 1 base, in that order; junction bases with no gene match: 9. The CDR3 is 17 residues long. Looked up from germline, CDR1 is MNHEY and CDR2 is SMNVEV (reference sequence). This chain's CDR3 is CASSSRRGQGSNTEAFF. The DNA for the CDR3 is TGTGCCAGCAGTTCTCGTAGGGGACAGGGGTCGAACACTGAAGCTTTCTTT.

This clonotype occurred many times. This sequence joins TRBV2 and TRBJ2-7; D might be TRBD1 (5 bases). CDR3 size: 13 residues. V lost 8 bases and J 3 bases, leaving 14 bases between the germline ends. Germline V gene sequence: CDR1 SNHLY, CDR2 FYNNEI. CDR3 in DNA: TGTGCCAGCGGGTTGGGGCTAGACTACGAGCAGTACTTC. Its protein product is CASGLGLDYEQYF.

This clonotype was counted many times. The rearrangement uses TRBV9 and TRBJ2-7, with 7 nucleotides matching TRBD1. This CDR3 has 14 residues. CDR1 is SGDLS, CDR2 YYNGEE, per germline. The ends lost 4 bases at V and 6 bases at J; junction bases unmatched: 10. This chain's CDR3 is CASSPYGQATEQYF. CDR3 coding DNA: TGTGCCAGCAGCCCTTACGGACAGGCTACCGAGCAGTACTTC.

This clonotype was observed many times. The gene calls are TRBV3-1 and TRBJ2-1; 11 nucleotides align to TRBD2. The CDR3 is 18 residues long. Germline V CDR1 and CDR2: LGHDT, YNNKEL (reference sequence). After removal of 5 bases from V and 6 bases from J, the junction contained 15 bases not matched to a gene. The CDR3 is CASSAVSFLAGGLNEQFF. As DNA, the CDR3 is TGTGCCAGCAGCGCAGTGAGTTTTTTAGCGGGGGGGCTCAATGAGCAGTTCTTC.

This clonotype was seen repeatedly, ten times or more. The chain combines TRBV24-1 with TRBJ2-5; D is perhaps TRBD2 (5 bases). CDR3 length equals 16 residues. The V end lost 3 bases, the J end lost 2 bases, and 15 bases lay between the germline ends. The V gene's germline CDR1 is KGHDR and CDR2 SFDVKD. This CDR3 reads CATSDPSGSGQETQYF. In DNA form, the CDR3 reads TGTGCCACCAGTGATCCATCGGGGTCAGGTCAAGAGACCCAGTACTTC.

The chain carries TRBV7-2 and TRBJ2-4; TRBD1 aligns across 7 bases. After removal of 5 bases from V and 1 base from J, the junction contained 2 bases not matched to a gene. Germline CDR1 SGHTA, CDR2 FQGNSA. The CDR3 totals 14 residues. CDR3 nucleotide sequence: TGTGCCAGCAGCCCACAGGGGGCCAAAAACATTCAGTACTTC. This sequence encodes CASSPQGAKNIQYF.

This clonotype was observed once. The gene calls are TRBV9 and TRBJ2-1; D is possibly TRBD1 (5 bases). The V and J ends lost 3 bases and 13 bases respectively, with 11 bases between them. Germline lookup yields CDR1 SGDLS and CDR2 YYNGEE. This CDR3 has 11 residues. The CDR3 sequence: CASSGDRDQFF. As DNA, the CDR3 is TGTGCCAGCAGCGGAGACAGAGACCAGTTCTTC.

This chain uses TRBV2 with TRBJ2-7; D gene unclear. The CDR3 runs to 12 residues. Trimming shortened V by 7 bases and J by 1 base, and 8 bases separated the two germline ends. Germline values: CDR1 SNHLY, CDR2 FYNNEI. This CDR3 is CASMLESYEQYF. The CDR3 DNA reads as TGTGCCAGCATGTTAGAATCCTACGAGCAGTACTTC.